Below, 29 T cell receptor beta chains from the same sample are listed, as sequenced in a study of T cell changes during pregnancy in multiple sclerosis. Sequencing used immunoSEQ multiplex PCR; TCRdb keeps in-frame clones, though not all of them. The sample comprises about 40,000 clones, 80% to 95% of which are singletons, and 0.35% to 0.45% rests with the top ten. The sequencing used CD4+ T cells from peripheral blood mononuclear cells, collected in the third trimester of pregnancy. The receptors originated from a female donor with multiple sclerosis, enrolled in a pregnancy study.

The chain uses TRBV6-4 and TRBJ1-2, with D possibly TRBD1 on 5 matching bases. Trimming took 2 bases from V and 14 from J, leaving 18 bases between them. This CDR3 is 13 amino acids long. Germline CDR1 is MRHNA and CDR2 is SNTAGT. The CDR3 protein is CASSDGEGRARTF. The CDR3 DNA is TGTGCCAGCAGTGACGGGGAGGGCAGGGCTCGGACCTTC.

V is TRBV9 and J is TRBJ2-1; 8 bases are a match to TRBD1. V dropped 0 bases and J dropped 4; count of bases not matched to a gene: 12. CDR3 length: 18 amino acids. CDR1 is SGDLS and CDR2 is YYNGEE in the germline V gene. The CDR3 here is CASSVVSSGTGSYNEQFF. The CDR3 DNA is TGTGCCAGCAGCGTAGTGTCTTCCGGGACAGGAAGTTACAATGAGCAGTTCTTC.

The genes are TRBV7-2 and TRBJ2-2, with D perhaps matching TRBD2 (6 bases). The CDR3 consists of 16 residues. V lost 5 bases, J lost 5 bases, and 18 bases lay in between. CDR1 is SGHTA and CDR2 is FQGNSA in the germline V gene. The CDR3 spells CASSVTSGSVTGELFF. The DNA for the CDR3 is TGTGCCAGCAGCGTTACGAGCGGGTCGGTGACCGGGGAGCTGTTTTTT.

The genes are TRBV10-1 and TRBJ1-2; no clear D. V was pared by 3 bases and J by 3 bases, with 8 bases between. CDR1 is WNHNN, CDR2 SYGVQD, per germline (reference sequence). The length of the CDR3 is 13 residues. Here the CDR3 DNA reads TGCGCCAGCAGTGACCGGACTTACTATGGCTACACCTTC. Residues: CASSDRTYYGYTF.

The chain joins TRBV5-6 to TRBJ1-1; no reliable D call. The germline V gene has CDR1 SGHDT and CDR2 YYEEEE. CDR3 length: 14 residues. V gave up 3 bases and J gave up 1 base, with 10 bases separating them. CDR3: CASSWVDKNTEAFF. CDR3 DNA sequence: TGTGCCAGCAGCTGGGTTGACAAGAACACTGAAGCTTTCTTT.

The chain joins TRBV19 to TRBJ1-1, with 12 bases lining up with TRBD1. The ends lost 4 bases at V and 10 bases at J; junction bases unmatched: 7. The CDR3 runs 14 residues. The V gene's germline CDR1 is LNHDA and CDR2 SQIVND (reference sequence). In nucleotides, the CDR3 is TGTGCCAGTAGTAACCGGGACAGGGGGCGTCGAGCTTTCTTT. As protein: CASSNRDRGRRAFF.

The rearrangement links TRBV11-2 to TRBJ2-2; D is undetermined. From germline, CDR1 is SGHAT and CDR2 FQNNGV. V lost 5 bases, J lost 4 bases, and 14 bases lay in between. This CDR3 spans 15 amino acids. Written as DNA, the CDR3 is TGTGCCAGCAGCCTCCCAAGAGGCGGCACCGGGGAGCTGTTTTTT. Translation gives CASSLPRGGTGELFF. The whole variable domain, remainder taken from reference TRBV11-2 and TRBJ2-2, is EAGVAQSPRYKIIEKRQSVAFWCNPISGHATLYWYQQILGQGPKLLIQFQNNGVVDDSQLPKDRFSAERLKGVDSTLKIQPAKLEDSAVYLCASSLPRGGTGELFFGEGSRLTVL.

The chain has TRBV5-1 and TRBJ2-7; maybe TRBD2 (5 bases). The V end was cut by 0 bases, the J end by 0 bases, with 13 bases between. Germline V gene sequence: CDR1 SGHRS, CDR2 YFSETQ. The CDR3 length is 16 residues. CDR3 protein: CASSLAPSPSSYEQYF. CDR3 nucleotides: TGCGCCAGCAGCTTGGCCCCTAGCCCCAGCTCCTACGAGCAGTACTTC. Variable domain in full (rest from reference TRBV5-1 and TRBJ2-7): KAGVTQTPRYLIKTRGQQVTLSCSPISGHRSVSWYQQTPGQGLQFLFEYFSETQRNKGNFPGRFSGRQFSNSRSEMNVSTLELGDSALYLCASSLAPSPSSYEQYFGPGTRLTVT.

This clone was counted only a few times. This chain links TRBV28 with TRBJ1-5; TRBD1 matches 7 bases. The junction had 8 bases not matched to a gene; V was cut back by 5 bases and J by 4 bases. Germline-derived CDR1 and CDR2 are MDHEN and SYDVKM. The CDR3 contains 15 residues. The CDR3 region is CASSRQTGQNQPQHF. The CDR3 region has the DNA TGTGCCAGCAGTCGGCAGACAGGGCAGAATCAGCCCCAGCATTTT.

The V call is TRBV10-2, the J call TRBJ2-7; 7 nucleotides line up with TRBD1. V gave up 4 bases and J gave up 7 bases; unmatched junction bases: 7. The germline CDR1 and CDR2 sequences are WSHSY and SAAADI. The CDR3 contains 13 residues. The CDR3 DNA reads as TGCGCCAGCAGTGGGGGGACAGAGATTGAGCAGTACTTC. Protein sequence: CASSGGTEIEQYF.

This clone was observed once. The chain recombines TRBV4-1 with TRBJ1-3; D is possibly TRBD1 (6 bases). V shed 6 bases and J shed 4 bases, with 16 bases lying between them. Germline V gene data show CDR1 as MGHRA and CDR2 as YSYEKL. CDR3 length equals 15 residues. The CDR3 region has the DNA TGCGCCAGCAGTTTAGGCGCGGGGGCGGGAAACACCATATATTTT. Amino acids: CASSLGAGAGNTIYF.

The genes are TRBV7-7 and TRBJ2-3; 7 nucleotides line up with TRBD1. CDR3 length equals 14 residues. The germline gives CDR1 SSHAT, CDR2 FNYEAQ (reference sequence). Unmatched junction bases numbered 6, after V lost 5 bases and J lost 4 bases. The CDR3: CASSPRQGSDTQYF. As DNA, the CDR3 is TGTGCCAGCAGCCCTAGACAGGGATCAGATACGCAGTATTTT. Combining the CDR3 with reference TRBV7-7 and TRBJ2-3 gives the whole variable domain GAGVSQSPRYKVTKRGQDVTLRCDPISSHATLYWYQQALGQGPEFLTYFNYEAQPDKSGLPSDRFSAERPEGSISTLTIQRTEQRDSAMYRCASSPRQGSDTQYFGPGTRLTVL.

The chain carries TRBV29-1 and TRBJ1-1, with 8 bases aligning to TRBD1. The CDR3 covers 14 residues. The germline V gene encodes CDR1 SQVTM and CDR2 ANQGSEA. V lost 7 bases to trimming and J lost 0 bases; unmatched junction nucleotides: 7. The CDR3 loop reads CSANDRGLNTEAFF. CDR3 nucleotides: TGCAGCGCAAACGACAGGGGACTGAACACTGAAGCTTTCTTT.

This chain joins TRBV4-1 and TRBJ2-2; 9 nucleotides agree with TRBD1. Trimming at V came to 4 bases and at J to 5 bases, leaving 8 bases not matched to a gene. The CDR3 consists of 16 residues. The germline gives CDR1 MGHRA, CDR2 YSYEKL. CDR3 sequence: CASSPGTGLETGELFF. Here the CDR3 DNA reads TGCGCCAGCAGCCCCGGGACAGGGTTGGAGACCGGGGAGCTGTTTTTT.

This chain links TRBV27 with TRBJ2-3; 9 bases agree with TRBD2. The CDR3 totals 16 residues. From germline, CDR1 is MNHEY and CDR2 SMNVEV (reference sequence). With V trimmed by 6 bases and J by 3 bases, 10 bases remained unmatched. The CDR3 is CASRPTLAGKTDTQYF. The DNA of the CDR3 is TGTGCCAGCAGACCGACCCTAGCGGGGAAGACAGATACGCAGTATTTT.

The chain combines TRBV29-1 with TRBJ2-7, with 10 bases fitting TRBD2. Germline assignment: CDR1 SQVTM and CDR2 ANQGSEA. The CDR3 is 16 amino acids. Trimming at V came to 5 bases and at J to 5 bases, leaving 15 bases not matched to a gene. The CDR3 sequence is CSVSHLSGGSRNEQYF. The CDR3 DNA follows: TGCAGCGTTTCCCACCTTAGCGGGGGGTCAAGGAACGAGCAGTACTTC.

DNA of the CDR3: TGTGCCTGGAGTCCGACAGGGGGTGCACAAGAGACCCAGTACTTC. Protein: CAWSPTGGAQETQYF. This chain links TRBV30 with TRBJ2-5, with 9 positions matching TRBD1. The CDR3 is 15 residues long. CDR1 GTSNPN and CDR2 SVGIG come from the germline V gene (reference sequence). J was trimmed by 2 bases and V by 2 bases; bases with no gene match: 6.

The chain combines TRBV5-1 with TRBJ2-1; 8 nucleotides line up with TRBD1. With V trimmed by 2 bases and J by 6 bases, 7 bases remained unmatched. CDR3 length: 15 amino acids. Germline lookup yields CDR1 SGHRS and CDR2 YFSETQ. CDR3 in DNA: TGCGCCAGCAGCTTCGGGCAGGGGGCAGGCAATGAGCAGTTCTTC. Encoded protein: CASSFGQGAGNEQFF. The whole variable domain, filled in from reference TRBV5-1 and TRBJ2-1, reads KAGVTQTPRYLIKTRGQQVTLSCSPISGHRSVSWYQQTPGQGLQFLFEYFSETQRNKGNFPGRFSGRQFSNSRSEMNVSTLELGDSALYLCASSFGQGAGNEQFFGPGTRLTVL.

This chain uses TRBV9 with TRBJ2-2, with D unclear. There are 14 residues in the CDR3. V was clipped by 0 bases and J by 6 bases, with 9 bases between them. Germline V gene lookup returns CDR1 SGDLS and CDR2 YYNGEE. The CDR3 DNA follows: TGTGCCAGCAGCGTAGTACTATCCGCCGGGGAGCTGTTTTTT. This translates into CASSVVLSAGELFF.

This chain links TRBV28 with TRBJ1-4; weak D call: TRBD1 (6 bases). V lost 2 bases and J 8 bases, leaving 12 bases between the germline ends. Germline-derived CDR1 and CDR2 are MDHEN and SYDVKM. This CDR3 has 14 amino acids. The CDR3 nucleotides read TGTGCCAGCAGTTTAGGGACACAGGAAGAAAAACTGTTTTTT. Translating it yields CASSLGTQEEKLFF.

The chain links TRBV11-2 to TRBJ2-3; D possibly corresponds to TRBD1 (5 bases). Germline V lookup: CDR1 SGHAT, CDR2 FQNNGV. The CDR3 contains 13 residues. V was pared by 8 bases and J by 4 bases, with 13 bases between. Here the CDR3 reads CASSYWGPDTQYF. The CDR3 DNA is TGTGCCAGCTCGTATTGGGGCCCAGATACGCAGTATTTT.

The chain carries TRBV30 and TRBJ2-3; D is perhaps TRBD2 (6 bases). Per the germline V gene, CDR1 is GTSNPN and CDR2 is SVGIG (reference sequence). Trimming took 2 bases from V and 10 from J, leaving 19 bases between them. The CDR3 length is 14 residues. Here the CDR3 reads CAWSPPSLREAQYF. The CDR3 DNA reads TGTGCCTGGAGTCCCCCCAGCCTCAGGGAGGCGCAGTATTTT.

Here the CDR3 DNA reads TGTGCCAGCAGTTTCGGGGTGGTAAATTCACCCCTCCACTTT. It translates to CASSFGVVNSPLHF. This chain joins TRBV2 and TRBJ1-6; no definite D call. The ends were cut back, 5 bases at V and 7 bases at J, with 12 bases in the middle. Germline V CDR1 and CDR2: SNHLY, FYNNEI. The CDR3 is 14 residues long.

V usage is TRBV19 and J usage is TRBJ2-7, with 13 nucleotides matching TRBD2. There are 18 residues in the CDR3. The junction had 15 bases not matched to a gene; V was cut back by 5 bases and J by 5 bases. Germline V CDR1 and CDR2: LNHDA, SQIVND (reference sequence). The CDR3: CASSSLGIGLAGAHEQYF. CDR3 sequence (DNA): TGTGCCAGTAGTTCATTAGGGATAGGACTAGCGGGAGCCCACGAGCAGTACTTC.

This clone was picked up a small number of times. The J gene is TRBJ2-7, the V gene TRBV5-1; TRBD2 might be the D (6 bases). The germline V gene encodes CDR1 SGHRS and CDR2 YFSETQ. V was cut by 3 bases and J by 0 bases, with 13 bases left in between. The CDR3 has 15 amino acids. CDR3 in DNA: TGCGCCAGCAGCTCCCGAGGTAGCGGCTCCTACGAGCAGTACTTC. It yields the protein CASSSRGSGSYEQYF.

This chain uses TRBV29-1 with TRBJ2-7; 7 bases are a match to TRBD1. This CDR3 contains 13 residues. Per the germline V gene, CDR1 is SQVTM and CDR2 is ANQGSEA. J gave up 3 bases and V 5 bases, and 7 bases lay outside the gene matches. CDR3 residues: CSVHRQGYYEQYF. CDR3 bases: TGCAGCGTTCACAGACAGGGCTACTACGAGCAGTACTTC.

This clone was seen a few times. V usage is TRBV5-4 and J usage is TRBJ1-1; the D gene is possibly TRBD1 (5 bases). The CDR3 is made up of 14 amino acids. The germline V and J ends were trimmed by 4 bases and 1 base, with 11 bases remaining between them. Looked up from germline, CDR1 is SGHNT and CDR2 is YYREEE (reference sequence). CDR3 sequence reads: CASSPRAGNTEAFF. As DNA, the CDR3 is TGTGCCAGCAGCCCCAGGGCAGGGAACACTGAAGCTTTCTTT.

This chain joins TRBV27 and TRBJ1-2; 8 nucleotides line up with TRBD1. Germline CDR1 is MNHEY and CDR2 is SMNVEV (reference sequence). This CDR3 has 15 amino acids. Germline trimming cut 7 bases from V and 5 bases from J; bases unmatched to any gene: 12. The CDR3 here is CASTLRTGLGYGYTF. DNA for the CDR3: TGTGCCAGCACTCTACGGACAGGGCTCGGATATGGCTACACCTTC.

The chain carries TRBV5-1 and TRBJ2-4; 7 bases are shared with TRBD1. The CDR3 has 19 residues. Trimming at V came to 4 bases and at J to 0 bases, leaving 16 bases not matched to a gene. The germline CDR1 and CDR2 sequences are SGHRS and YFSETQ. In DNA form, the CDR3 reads TGCGCCAGCAGCAGTAATTACAGGGGCAAGGGGGTAGCCAAAAACATTCAGTACTTC. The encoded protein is CASSSNYRGKGVAKNIQYF.